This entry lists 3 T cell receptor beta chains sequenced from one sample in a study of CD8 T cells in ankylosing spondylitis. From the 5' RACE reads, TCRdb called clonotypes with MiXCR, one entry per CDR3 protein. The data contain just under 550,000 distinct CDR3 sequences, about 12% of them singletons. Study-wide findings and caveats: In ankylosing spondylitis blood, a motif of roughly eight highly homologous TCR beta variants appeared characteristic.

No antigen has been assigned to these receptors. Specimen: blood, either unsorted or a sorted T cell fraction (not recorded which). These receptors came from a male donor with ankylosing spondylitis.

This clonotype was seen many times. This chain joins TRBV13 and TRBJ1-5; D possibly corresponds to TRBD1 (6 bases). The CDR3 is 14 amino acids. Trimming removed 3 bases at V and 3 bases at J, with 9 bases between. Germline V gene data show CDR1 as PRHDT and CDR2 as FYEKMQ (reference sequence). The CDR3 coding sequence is TGTGCCAGCAGCTTGGGACAAACCAATCAGCCCCAGCATTTT. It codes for CASSLGQTNQPQHF.

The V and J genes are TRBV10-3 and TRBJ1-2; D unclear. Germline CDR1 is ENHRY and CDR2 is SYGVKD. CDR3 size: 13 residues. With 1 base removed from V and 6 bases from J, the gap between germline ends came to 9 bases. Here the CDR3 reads CAISELGMHGYTF. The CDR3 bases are TGTGCCATCAGTGAGTTGGGGATGCATGGCTACACCTTC.

CDR3 in DNA: TGTGCCAGCTCACCAGGAAGCGACCGACCGCAGGAGACCCAGTACTTC. Amino acids: CASSPGSDRPQETQYF. The chain joins TRBV18 to TRBJ2-5; D gene unclear. With 2 bases removed from V and 5 bases from J, the gap between germline ends came to 18 bases. Germline CDR1 is KGHSH and CDR2 is LQKENI. This CDR3 region has 16 residues.